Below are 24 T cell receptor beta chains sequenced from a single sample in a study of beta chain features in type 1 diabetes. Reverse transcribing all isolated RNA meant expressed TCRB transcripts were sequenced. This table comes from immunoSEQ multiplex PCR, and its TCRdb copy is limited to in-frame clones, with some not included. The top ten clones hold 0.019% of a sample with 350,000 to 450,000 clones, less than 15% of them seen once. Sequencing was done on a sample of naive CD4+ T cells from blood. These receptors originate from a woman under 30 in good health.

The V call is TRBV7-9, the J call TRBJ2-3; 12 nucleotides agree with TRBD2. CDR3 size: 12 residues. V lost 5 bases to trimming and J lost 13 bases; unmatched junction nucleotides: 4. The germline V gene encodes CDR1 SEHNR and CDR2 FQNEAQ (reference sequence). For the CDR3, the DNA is TGTGCCAGCAGCCCTAGCGGGAGGGATGAGTATTTT. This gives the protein CASSPSGRDEYF.

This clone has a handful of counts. CDR3 in amino acids: CASSRRASLQETQYF. The DNA of the CDR3 is TGTGCCAGCAGCCGCAGGGCGTCACTACAAGAGACCCAGTACTTC. The chain employs TRBV7-2 and TRBJ2-5; TRBD1 might be the D (5 bases). The CDR3 length is 15 residues. V was trimmed by 5 bases and J by 2 bases, leaving 15 bases between them. Germline loops: CDR1 SGHTA, CDR2 FQGNSA.

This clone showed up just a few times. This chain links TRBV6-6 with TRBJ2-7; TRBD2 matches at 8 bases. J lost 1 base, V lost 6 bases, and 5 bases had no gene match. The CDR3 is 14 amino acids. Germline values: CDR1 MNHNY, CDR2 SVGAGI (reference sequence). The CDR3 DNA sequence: TGTGCCAGCAGCGGGACTAGGGGGTCCTACGAGCAGTACTTC. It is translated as CASSGTRGSYEQYF.

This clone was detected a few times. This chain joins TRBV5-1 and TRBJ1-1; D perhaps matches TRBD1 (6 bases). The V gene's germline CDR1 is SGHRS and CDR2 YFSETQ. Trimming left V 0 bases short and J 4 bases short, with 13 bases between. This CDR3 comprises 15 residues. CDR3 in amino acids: CASSLAGGGSTEAFF. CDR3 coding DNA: TGCGCCAGCAGCTTGGCCGGTGGGGGCAGCACTGAAGCTTTCTTT.

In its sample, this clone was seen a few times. CDR3 in amino acids: CASSQASGRYGANVLTF. The CDR3 coding sequence is TGCGCCAGCAGCCAAGCTAGCGGGAGATATGGGGCCAACGTCCTGACTTTC. The gene calls are TRBV4-3 and TRBJ2-6; 10 nucleotides match TRBD2. The CDR3 is 17 residues long. J was trimmed by 3 bases and V by 1 base; bases with no gene match: 3. Germline CDR1 and CDR2: LGHNA and YSLEER.

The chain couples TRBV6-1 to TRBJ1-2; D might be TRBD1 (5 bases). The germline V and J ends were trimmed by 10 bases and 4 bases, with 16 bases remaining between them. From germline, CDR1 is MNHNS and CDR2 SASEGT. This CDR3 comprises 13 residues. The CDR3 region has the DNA TGTGCCATCTCTGACAGAGGATTCTATGGCTACACCTTC. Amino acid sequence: CAISDRGFYGYTF.

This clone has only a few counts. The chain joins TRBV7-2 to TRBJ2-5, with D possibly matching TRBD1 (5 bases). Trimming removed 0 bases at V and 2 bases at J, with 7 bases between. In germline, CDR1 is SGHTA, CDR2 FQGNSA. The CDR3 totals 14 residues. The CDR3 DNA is TGTGCCAGCAGCTTAGCGGGGCCTCAAGAGACCCAGTACTTC. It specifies CASSLAGPQETQYF.

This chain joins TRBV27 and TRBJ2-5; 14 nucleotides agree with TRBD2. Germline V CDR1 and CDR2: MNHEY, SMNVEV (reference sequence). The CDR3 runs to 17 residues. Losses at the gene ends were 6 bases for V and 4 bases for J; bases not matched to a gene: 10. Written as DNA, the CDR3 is TGTGCCAGCAGATCTCCCTTGGGACTAGCGGGAGTAGAGACCCAGTACTTC. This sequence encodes CASRSPLGLAGVETQYF.

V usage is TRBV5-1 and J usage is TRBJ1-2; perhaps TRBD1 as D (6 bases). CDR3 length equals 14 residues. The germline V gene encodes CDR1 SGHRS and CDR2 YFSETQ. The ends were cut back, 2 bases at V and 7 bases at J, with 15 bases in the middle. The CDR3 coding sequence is TGCGCCAGCAGCTTCGACATTAGAGGGGGTGGCTACACCTTC. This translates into CASSFDIRGGGYTF.

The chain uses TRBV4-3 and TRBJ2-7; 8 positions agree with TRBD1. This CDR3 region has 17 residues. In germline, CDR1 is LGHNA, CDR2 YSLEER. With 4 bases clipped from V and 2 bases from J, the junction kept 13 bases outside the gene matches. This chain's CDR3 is CASSLNTRTGSTYEQYF. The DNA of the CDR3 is TGCGCCAGCAGCCTGAACACCCGGACAGGGAGCACCTACGAGCAGTACTTC.

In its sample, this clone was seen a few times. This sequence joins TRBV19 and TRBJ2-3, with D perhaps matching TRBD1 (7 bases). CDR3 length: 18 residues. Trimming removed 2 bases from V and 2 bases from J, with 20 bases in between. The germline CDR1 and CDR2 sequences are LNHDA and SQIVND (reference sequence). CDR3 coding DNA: TGTGCCAGTAGTATAAGGGGGCGGCCAGGACTACTCACAGATACGCAGTATTTT. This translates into CASSIRGRPGLLTDTQYF.

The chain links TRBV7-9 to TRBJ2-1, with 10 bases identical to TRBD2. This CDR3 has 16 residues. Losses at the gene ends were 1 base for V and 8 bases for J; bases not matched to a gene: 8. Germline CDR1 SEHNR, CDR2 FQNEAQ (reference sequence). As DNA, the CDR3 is TGTGCCAGCAGCTTAGGCTCCGGGACTAGCGTCGATGAGCAGTTCTTC. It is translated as CASSLGSGTSVDEQFF.

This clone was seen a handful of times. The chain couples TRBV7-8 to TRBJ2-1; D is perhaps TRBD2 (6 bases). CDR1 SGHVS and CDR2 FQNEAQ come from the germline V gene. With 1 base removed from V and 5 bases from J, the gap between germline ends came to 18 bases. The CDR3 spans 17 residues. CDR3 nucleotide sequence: TGTGCCAGCAGCTTAGGCGTCACGGACTATTACCACAATGAGCAGTTCTTC. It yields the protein CASSLGVTDYYHNEQFF.

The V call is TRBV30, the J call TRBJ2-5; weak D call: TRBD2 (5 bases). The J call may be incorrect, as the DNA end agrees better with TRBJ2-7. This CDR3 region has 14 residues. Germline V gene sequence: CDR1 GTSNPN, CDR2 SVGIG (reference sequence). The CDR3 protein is CAWVRAGVTYEQYF. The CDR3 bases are TGTGCCTGGGTGAGGGCAGGAGTGACCTACGAGCAGTACTTC.

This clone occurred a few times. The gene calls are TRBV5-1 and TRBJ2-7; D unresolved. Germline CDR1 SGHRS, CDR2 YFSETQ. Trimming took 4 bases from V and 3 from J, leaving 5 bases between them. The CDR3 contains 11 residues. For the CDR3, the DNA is TGCGCCAGCAGCCTCTACTACGAGCAGTACTTC. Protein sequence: CASSLYYEQYF.

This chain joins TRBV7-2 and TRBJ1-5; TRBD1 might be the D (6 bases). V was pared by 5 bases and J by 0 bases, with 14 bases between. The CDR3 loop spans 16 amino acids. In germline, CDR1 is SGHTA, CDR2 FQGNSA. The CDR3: CASSLRTALSNQPQHF. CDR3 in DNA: TGTGCCAGCAGCCTCCGGACAGCACTTAGCAATCAGCCCCAGCATTTT.

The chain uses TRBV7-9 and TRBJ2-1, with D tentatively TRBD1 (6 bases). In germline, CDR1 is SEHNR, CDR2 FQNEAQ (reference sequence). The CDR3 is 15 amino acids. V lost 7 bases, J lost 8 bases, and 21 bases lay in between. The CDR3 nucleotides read TGTGCCAGCAAGATAAGGGGGAGCGAATTCCATGAGCAGTTCTTC. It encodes CASKIRGSEFHEQFF.

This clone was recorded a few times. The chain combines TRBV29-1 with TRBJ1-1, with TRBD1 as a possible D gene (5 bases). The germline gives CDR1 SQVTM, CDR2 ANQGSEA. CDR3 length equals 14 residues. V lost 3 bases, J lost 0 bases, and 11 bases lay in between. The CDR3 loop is CSVEPQGLNTEAFF. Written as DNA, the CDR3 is TGCAGCGTTGAGCCCCAGGGCTTGAACACTGAAGCTTTCTTT.

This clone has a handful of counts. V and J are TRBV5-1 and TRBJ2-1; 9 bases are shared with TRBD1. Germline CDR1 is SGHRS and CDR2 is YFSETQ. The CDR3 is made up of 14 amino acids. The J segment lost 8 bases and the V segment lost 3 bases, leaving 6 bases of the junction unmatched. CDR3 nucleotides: TGCGCCAGCAGCTCTGACAGGGGGGCCGATGAGCAGTTCTTC. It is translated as CASSSDRGADEQFF.

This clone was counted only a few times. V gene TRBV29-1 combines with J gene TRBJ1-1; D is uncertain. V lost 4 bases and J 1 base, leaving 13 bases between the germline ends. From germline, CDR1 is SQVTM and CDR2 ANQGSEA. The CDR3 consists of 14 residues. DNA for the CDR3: TGCAGCGTTGCACTTATGACGGGGAACACTGAAGCTTTCTTT. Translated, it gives CSVALMTGNTEAFF.

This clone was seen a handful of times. CDR3 loop: CASSNRASYEQFF. The CDR3 region has the DNA TGTGCCAGCAGCAACCGGGCTAGCTATGAGCAGTTCTTC. This rearrangement joins TRBV7-2 to TRBJ2-1; maybe TRBD2 (5 bases). The CDR3 has 13 amino acids. V lost 5 bases to trimming and J lost 8 bases, with 13 bases between them. The germline gives CDR1 SGHTA, CDR2 FQGNSA.

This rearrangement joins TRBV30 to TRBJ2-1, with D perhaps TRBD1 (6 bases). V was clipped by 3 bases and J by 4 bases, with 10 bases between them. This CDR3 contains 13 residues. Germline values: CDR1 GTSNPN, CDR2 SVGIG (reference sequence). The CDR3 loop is CAWRDSPYNEQFF. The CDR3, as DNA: TGTGCCTGGAGGGACAGTCCTTACAATGAGCAGTTCTTC.

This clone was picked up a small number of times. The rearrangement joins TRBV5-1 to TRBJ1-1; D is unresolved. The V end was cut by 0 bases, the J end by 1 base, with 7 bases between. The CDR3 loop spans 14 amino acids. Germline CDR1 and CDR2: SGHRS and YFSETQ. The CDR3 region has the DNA TGCGCCAGCAGCTTGGCCGTACAGAACACTGAAGCTTTCTTT. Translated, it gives CASSLAVQNTEAFF.

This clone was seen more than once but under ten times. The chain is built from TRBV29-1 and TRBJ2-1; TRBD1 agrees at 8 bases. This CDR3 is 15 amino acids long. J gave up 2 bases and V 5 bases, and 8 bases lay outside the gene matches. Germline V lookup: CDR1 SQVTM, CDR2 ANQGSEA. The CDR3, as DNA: TGCAGCGTTCCCGGACAGGGAAGGACCTACAATGAGCAGTTCTTC. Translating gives CSVPGQGRTYNEQFF.